Listed below are T cell receptor beta chains from one sample, sequenced in a study of cytomegalovirus exposure and HLA in healthy donors. Measured with immunoSEQ multiplex PCR; TCRdb has only the in-frame clones, and not every one. The table has some 80,000 clones, around 78% seen once. Sequences were obtained from PBMCs. The origin of the receptors is a man aged 18-30 years in good health and CMV-seropositive. CDR3s include the opening cysteine and the closing phenylalanine or tryptophan. The order of the fields is D gene, V gene, clone size, J gene, CDR3 DNA, CDR3 protein. The D gene is left open where the match is weak. Size values are once, few and many counts, or a class for expanded clones, and some rows have none.

>.|TRBV5-1|once|TRBJ2-2
TGCGCCAGCAGCTCACAGGGAGGGCCCGGGGAGCTGTTTTTT
CASSSQGGPGELFF
>TRBD1|TRBV29-1|.|TRBJ2-3
TGCAGCGTTGCAACAGGGGCCAGCACAGATACGCAGTATTTT
CSVATGASTDTQYF
>TRBD1|TRBV6-5|few|TRBJ1-3
TGTGCCAGCAGTTACGGACAGGGGAGTGGAAACACCATATATTTT
CASSYGQGSGNTIYF
>TRBD1|TRBV6-4|.|TRBJ1-1
TGTGCCAGCAGTACGGACAGGTCGAACACTGAAGCTTTCTTT
CASSTDRSNTEAFF
>.|TRBV4-1|.|TRBJ1-2
TGCGCCAGCAGCCAAGAGCCGAGGGCAAGCATGGCCTATGGCTACACCTTC
CASSQEPRASMAYGYTF
>.|TRBV10-1|.|TRBJ1-2
TGCGCCAGCAGTCCGGACAGCTCTTACGGCTACACCTTC
CASSPDSSYGYTF
>.|TRBV9|.|TRBJ2-5
TGTGCCAGCAGCGCTACAGGGTTGGGGACCCAGTACTTC
CASSATGLGTQYF
>TRBD2|TRBV7-9|.|TRBJ2-1
TGTGCCAGCAGCCCCGGGACTAGCGGGTACAATGAGCAGTTCTTC
CASSPGTSGYNEQFF
>TRBD1|TRBV29-1|.|TRBJ2-7
TGCAGCGTTCGGACAGGGGGCTACGAGCAGTACTTC
CSVRTGGYEQYF
>TRBD2|TRBV9|.|TRBJ2-1
TGTGCCAGCAGCCCCCTAGCGGGCTTATACAATGAGCAGTTCTTC
CASSPLAGLYNEQFF
>.|TRBV25-1|.|TRBJ2-4
TGTGCCAGCAGTGACAACAGAAACATTCAGTACTTC
CASSDNRNIQYF
>TRBD2|TRBV27|once|TRBJ2-2
TGTGCCAGCATCTCCCGGGGGGGGACCGGGGAGCTGTTTTTT
CASISRGGTGELFF
>.|TRBV6-5|.|TRBJ2-1
TGTGCCAGCAGTTATGCTAGTAGTCTTGAGCAGTTCTTC
CASSYASSLEQFF
>TRBD1|TRBV2|.|TRBJ1-2
TGTGCCAGCAGAGTGACAGGGTCGGGCGACTATGGCTACACCTTC
CASRVTGSGDYGYTF
>.|TRBV10-2|.|TRBJ1-3
TGCGCCAGCAGTGAGTCGAGCGAGGGTGGAAACACCATATATTTT
CASSESSEGGNTIYF
>.|TRBV29-1|few|TRBJ2-2
TGCAGCGTTGAGGCTAGAGTTGGCACCGGGGAGCTGTTTTTT
CSVEARVGTGELFF
>.|TRBV11-2|.|TRBJ2-7
TGTGCCAGCAGCTTTGGCGGATACGAGCAGTACTTC
CASSFGGYEQYF
>TRBD2|TRBV5-8|.|TRBJ2-1
TGTGCCAGCAGCTTGAGGTCCCTAGCGGGAGCCCGCTCCTACAATGAGCAGTTCTTC
CASSLRSLAGARSYNEQFF
>.|TRBV4-2|.|TRBJ2-1
TGTGCCAGCAGCCAAGACCTAACCTCCTACAATGAGCAGTTCTTC
CASSQDLTSYNEQFF
>.|TRBV6-1|.|TRBJ2-2
TGTGCCAGCAGACCACAAAACACCGGGGAGCTGTTTTTT
CASRPQNTGELFF
>.|TRBV11-3|.|TRBJ2-5
TGTGCCAGCAGCGTAACAGGGTCAAGGACCCAGTACTTC
CASSVTGSRTQYF
>.|TRBV10-3|once|TRBJ2-5
TGTGCCTCCGGGGCGGGATCACAAGAGACCCAGTACTTC
CASGAGSQETQYF
>TRBD2|TRBV2|few|TRBJ2-3
TGTGCCAGCAGTGTAACTAGCGGGAGGGCCGAGGCAGATACGCAGTATTTT
CASSVTSGRAEADTQYF
>TRBD2|TRBV2|few|TRBJ2-3
TGTGCCAGCAGTTACGGGCTACTAGCGGGAAACACAGATACGCAGTATTTT
CASSYGLLAGNTDTQYF
>TRBD2|TRBV28|.|TRBJ2-1
TGTGCCAGCAGCCCATCCGGGACTAGTATCAATGAGCAGTTCTTC
CASSPSGTSINEQFF
>.|TRBV28|.|TRBJ1-2
TGTGCCAGCATTCAGGGGCCCTATGGCTACACCTTC
CASIQGPYGYTF
>TRBD1|TRBV9|once|TRBJ2-1
TGTGCCAGCAGTGTCCAGGGACAGTACAATGAGCAGTTCTTC
CASSVQGQYNEQFF
>.|TRBV6-5|.|TRBJ1-2
TGTGCCAGCAGTCCAGGGGTCGGCTACACCTTC
CASSPGVGYTF
>TRBD2|TRBV2|.|TRBJ2-7
TGTGCCAGCAGTGTAGGACTAGCGGGAATCTCCTACGAGCAGTACTTC
CASSVGLAGISYEQYF
>.|TRBV7-3|.|TRBJ2-5
TGTGCCAGCAGCTTAGTGCAGGGGGGAAAGCAGTACTTC
CASSLVQGGKQYF
>.|TRBV27|once|TRBJ2-5
TGTGCCAGCAAACAGGGACAAGAGACCCAGTACTTC
CASKQGQETQYF
>.|TRBV6-5|.|TRBJ1-5
TGTGCCAGCAGTTTACAGAATAGCAATCAGCCCCAGCATTTT
CASSLQNSNQPQHF
>.|TRBV28|once|TRBJ1-1
TGTGCCAGCGCGGGTTTTAACACTGAAGCTTTCTTT
CASAGFNTEAFF
>.|TRBV6-5|.|TRBJ1-3
TGTGCCAGCAGTCATGACTTCTCTGGAAACACCATATATTTT
CASSHDFSGNTIYF
>TRBD1|TRBV9|.|TRBJ1-4
TGTGCCAGCAGCGCCCCGGGACAGCCTGAAAAACTGTTTTTT
CASSAPGQPEKLFF
>.|TRBV10-3|.|TRBJ1-2
TGTGCCATCACCGCAGGGGTCCTGGATGGCTACACCTTC
CAITAGVLDGYTF
>.|TRBV2|.|TRBJ2-7
TGTGCCAGCAGTGCTCACGGGAGCTCCTACGAGCAGTACTTC
CASSAHGSSYEQYF
>TRBD2|TRBV2|.|TRBJ2-2
TGTGCCAGCAGTCGGGATCATAGCGGGAGGGCCGGGGAGCTGTTTTTT
CASSRDHSGRAGELFF
>.|TRBV16|.|TRBJ2-2
TGTGCCAGCAGCCACGGGGATATGAACACCGGGGAGCTGTTTTTT
CASSHGDMNTGELFF
>.|TRBV5-4|.|TRBJ2-2
TGTGCCAGCAGCTTGGTCAGGGGCGGGGAGCTGTTTTTT
CASSLVRGGELFF